A selection of T cell receptor beta chains follows, all from one sample in a study of beta chain features in type 1 diabetes. Using immunoSEQ multiplex PCR, the repertoire was profiled, and TCRdb retains in-frame clones only, with some absent. Here the sample spans 200,000 to 250,000 clones, roughly 9.6% being singletons. Sequencing was performed on naive CD4+ T cells from blood. The receptors originated from a woman younger than 30 in good health. The CDR3 runs from the conserved cysteine through the conserved F or W. D genes are given only for firm matches. The size field is filled for only some rows; it gives once, few, many or a size class.

.	few	TRBV21-1	TRBJ2-1	TGTGCCAGCAGCAAAGTTCTAGCGGGAGTTTTCTACAATGAGCAGTTCTTC	CASSKVLAGVFYNEQFF
.	.	TRBV5-1	TRBJ2-7	TGCGCCAGCAGCTCGGGGACAACTTGGGAGCAGTACTTC	CASSSGTTWEQYF
TRBD2	few	TRBV6-1	TRBJ2-3	TGTGCCAGCAGCGGACTAGCGGGGCAGGAGGATACGCAGTATTTT	CASSGLAGQEDTQYF
TRBD1	few	TRBV27	TRBJ2-7	TGTGCCAGCAGTGGGAAGGACAGGGGTTCCCGCTACGAGCAGTACTTC	CASSGKDRGSRYEQYF
.	.	TRBV5-1	TRBJ2-1	TGCGCCAGCTCAAAACTAGCAGGCAATGAGCAGTTCTTC	CASSKLAGNEQFF
TRBD1	.	TRBV4-1	TRBJ1-5	TGCGCCAGCAGCCAAGAGAGGACAGGGGCTTATAGCAATCAGCCCCAGCATTTT	CASSQERTGAYSNQPQHF
.	.	TRBV11-2	TRBJ1-1	TGTGCCAGCAGCTCCCGACCCGGGGGGCTATGGAACACTGAAGCTTTCTTT	CASSSRPGGLWNTEAFF
TRBD1	.	TRBV29-1	TRBJ1-1	TGCAGCGTGTACAGGGGGCTGGACACTGAAGCTTTCTTT	CSVYRGLDTEAFF
.	.	TRBV19	TRBJ2-7	TGTGCCAGTAGTATTGCGGGGGCGCCCTACGAGCAGTACTTC	CASSIAGAPYEQYF
TRBD1	.	TRBV9	TRBJ1-5	TGTGCCAGCAGCGTATCAGGGGGAGGCAATCAGCCCCAGCATTTT	CASSVSGGGNQPQHF
.	few	TRBV18	TRBJ1-5	TGTGCCAGCTCACCGGTACAGGGTGGTAACCAGCCCCAGCATTTT	CASSPVQGGNQPQHF
TRBD1	few	TRBV7-3	TRBJ2-4	TGTGCCAGCAGCTTAATGGCAGGGGGCGAGAACATTCAGTACTTC	CASSLMAGGENIQYF
.	.	TRBV5-1	TRBJ1-2	TGCGCCAGCAGCCGGGACACCAACTATGGCTACACCTTC	CASSRDTNYGYTF
.	.	TRBV7-3	TRBJ2-4	TGTGCCAGCAGCTTAACGCAGGGCCAGCCTCCCAAAAACATTCAGTACTTC	CASSLTQGQPPKNIQYF